This T cell receptor (beta chain) originates from a study of T cell clonality in common variable immunodeficiency. The study, taken as a whole, reports: Fewer TCRbeta clones were shared among CVID subjects than controls. Common variable immunodeficiency TCR beta sequences reportedly had fewer deletions and N-nucleotide insertions.

J was trimmed by 2 bases and V by 4 bases; bases with no gene match: 8. Germline-derived CDR1 and CDR2 are PRHDT and FYEKMQ (reference sequence). There are 16 residues in the CDR3. Blood samples were heparinized, 5 to 8 ml per donor. Assay used: immunoSEQ multiplex PCR; TCRdb lists only in-frame clones, some missing. The record shows about 30,000 clones for this sample, with no singletons present. This clone has more than one count but fewer than ten. Antigen specificity is unknown. The observed sequence ends 3 residues before the CDR3 terminus, with the missing tail filled in from the germline J gene.

The sequence came from a human donor with common variable immunodeficiency. The chain employs TRBV13 and TRBJ2-5; 9 bases line up with TRBD1. Sequenced sample: peripheral blood mononuclear cells. The CDR3 protein is CASSSGQGGYQETQYF. The part of the CDR3 DNA that was read is TGTGCCAGCAGCTCGGGACAGGGAGGGTATCAAGAGACC.